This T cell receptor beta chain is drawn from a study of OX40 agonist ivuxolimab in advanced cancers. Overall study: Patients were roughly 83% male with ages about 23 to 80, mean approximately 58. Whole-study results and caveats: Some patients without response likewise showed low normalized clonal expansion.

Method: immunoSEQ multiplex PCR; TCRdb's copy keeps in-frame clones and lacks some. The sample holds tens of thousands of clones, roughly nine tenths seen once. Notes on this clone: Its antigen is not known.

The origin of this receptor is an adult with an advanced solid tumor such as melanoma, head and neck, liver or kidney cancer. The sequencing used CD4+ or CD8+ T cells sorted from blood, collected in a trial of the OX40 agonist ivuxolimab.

CDR3 DNA sequence: TGCGCCAGCAGCCAAGTGGGGACTAGCGAGAACATTCAGTACTTC. It specifies CASSQVGTSENIQYF. V usage is TRBV4-1 and J usage is TRBJ2-4; 10 bases agree with TRBD2. Per germline, CDR1 MGHRA and CDR2 YSYEKL. After removal of 1 base from V and 7 bases from J, the junction contained 4 bases not matched to a gene. CDR3 length equals 15 residues.